The 5 T cell receptor beta chains below all came from one sample that was sequenced in a study of T cell responses to AZD1222 COVID-19 vaccine. Produced via immunoSEQ multiplex PCR; TCRdb's table is partial and in-frame only. In the table there are 100,000 to 120,000 clones, around 90% of which are singletons. Sequencing was performed on peripheral blood, taken on day 0 of AZD1222 vaccination. Receptor source: an adult in good health.

This clone was recorded once. This chain connects TRBV6-5 to TRBJ1-2; 7 nucleotides agree with TRBD1. Trimming cost V 6 bases and J 4 bases; bases outside gene matches: 5. This CDR3 region has 13 residues. Germline CDR1 is MNHEY and CDR2 is SVGAGI. The CDR3 reads CASRSPGGYGYTF. In DNA form, the CDR3 reads TGTGCCAGCAGATCCCCAGGGGGCTATGGCTACACCTTC.

The rearrangement joins TRBV28 to TRBJ1-5; 8 nucleotides line up with TRBD1. From germline, CDR1 is MDHEN and CDR2 SYDVKM. The ends lost 8 bases at V and 9 bases at J; junction bases unmatched: 12. CDR3 length equals 14 residues. The CDR3 region is CASSKTGVARPQHF. CDR3 DNA sequence: TGTGCCAGCTCTAAGACAGGGGTCGCAAGGCCCCAGCATTTT.

In this sample, this clone turned up a few times. The J gene is TRBJ2-7, the V gene TRBV9; the D call may be TRBD1 or TRBD2 (6 bases each). Germline CDR1 SGDLS, CDR2 YYNGEE. V dropped 0 bases and J dropped 3 bases, with 13 bases sitting between them. This CDR3 is 15 amino acids long. The CDR3, as DNA: TGTGCCAGCAGCGTAGCGGCGGGGACACTCTACGAGCAGTACTTC. Amino acid sequence: CASSVAAGTLYEQYF.

The chain couples TRBV5-6 to TRBJ1-2; D is undetermined. Trimming pared 2 bases from V and 7 bases from J, leaving 9 bases between. CDR1 is SGHDT and CDR2 is YYEEEE in the germline V gene. This CDR3 is 12 amino acids long. CDR3 loop: CASSFFSGGYTF. The CDR3 DNA reads as TGTGCCAGCAGCTTTTTTAGCGGTGGCTACACCTTC.

The chain links TRBV6-5 to TRBJ2-3; D is undetermined. V was cut by 5 bases and J by 8 bases, with 17 bases left in between. The CDR3 spans 14 residues. CDR1 and CDR2 (germline): MNHEY, SVGAGI. The CDR3 DNA reads TGTGCCAGCAGTCCACGGCAGCCAAGCCCTACGCAGTATTTT. Translating it yields CASSPRQPSPTQYF.